Here is one T cell receptor beta chain with its context. The target of this receptor is not known. The record has no base qualities; no much larger clone is one base away. This sample's time point label indicates: individuals recovered from natural SARS-CoV-2 infection. This record belongs to a study of Ad26.COV2.S vaccination and SARS-CoV-2 variants (dated by TCRdb to 2020 to 2023). For context, the study as a whole: TCRbeta repertoire sequencing was used to assess the specificity and breadth of SARS-CoV-2-reactive T cell receptors after Ad26.COV2.S vaccination. A total of some 30 samples were included in the TCR-sequenced set, comprising some 20 Ad26.COV2.S vaccine recipients, 5 placebo recipients and 8 SARS-CoV-2 convalescent individuals. General study outcomes and caveats: Non-spike TCR breadth was comparable between vaccine and placebo recipients, consistent with the vaccine containing only spike. Higher spike-specific TCR breadth was observed in Ad26.COV2.S recipients than in placebo recipients (P = 0.0014). Substantial breadth of spike-specific CD8+ and CD4+ T cell responses was reported after vaccination. The authors noted that the TCR breadth and depth analyses may have underestimated total T cell responses.

The immunoSEQ Assay was the method used to sequence TCRbeta CDR3 regions. After extraction, genomic DNA underwent amplification by bias-controlled multiplex PCR, followed by high-throughput sequencing. As for the original processing: To quantify the absolute abundance of every unique TCRbeta CDR3 region, sequences were collapsed and filtered. Usable DNA was measured by amplifying reference genes present in all nucleated cells, and TCRbeta template counts were normalized to that usable DNA to estimate T cell fraction. Repertoire TCRs were annotated as SARS-CoV-2-specific by exact matching of V gene, CDR3 amino acid sequence and J gene to a known reactive TCR set. The reference SARS-CoV-2 TCR set was derived from MIRA and filtered for enrichment in COVID-19-positive ImmuneCODE repertoires, a step that removed public or cross-reactive TCRs. Drawing on the MIRA antigens, annotated TCRs were analysed further at the level of specific ORF or position within ORF. Breadth was defined as the number of annotated unique rearrangements divided by the total number of unique productive rearrangements, and depth was defined as the summed frequency of the annotated unique rearrangements. Two-sided Wilcoxon rank-sum tests were applied when comparing TCR breadth between groups. In TCRdb, the immuneACCESS table is reduced to in-frame sequences with V and J assigned. These tables do not hold every clone; where another copy was compared, an unresolved V gene accounts for under half, and the others remain unexplained. D and trimming come from the DNA, and the V and J calls and clone size come from that table. The sample profile shows some 350,000 clones; about 92% of them were found once. The ten largest make up roughly 3.9% of the sample.

From the cysteine through the phenylalanine, the CDR3 covers 15 amino acids. The kept DNA is CDR3 alone, 45 bases in frame from the first base. From the germline V gene (reference sequence), CDR1 is PRHDT and CDR2 is FYEKMQ. V was cut back by 0 bases and J by 7 bases, leaving a gap of 12 bases between them. The input for sequencing was peripheral blood, taken after recovery from COVID-19. Here the chain combines TRBV13 and TRBJ1-4, with no confidently assigned D gene. This clonotype was obtained from a human donor who had recovered from COVID-19. For the CDR3, the sequence is CASSLGPPEGEKLFF. In nucleotide form, the sequence is TGTGCCAGCAGCTTAGGCCCTCCTGAGGGTGAAAAACTGTTTTTT.